These 20 T cell receptor beta chains originate from one sample sequenced in a study of blood T cell repertoires in COVID-19. Sequencing was performed with immunoSEQ multiplex PCR; in TCRdb, only in-frame clones are kept and a portion is missing. Among roughly 300,000 clones listed, roughly 87% were seen once. Sequencing was carried out using PBMCs or T cells enriched from blood (not recorded which). Receptor source: a young woman who had recovered from COVID-19.

V usage is TRBV7-9 and J usage is TRBJ1-5; D perhaps matches TRBD1 (5 bases). CDR3 length equals 17 residues. Germline values: CDR1 SEHNR, CDR2 FQNEAQ (reference sequence). V gave up 5 bases and J gave up 4 bases, with 21 bases separating them. The CDR3 reads CASSLGRERGNNQPQHF. CDR3 bases: TGTGCCAGCAGCCTTGGAAGGGAGCGGGGGAATAATCAGCCCCAGCATTTT. Supplemented by reference TRBV7-9 and TRBJ1-5, the full variable domain reads DTGVSQNPRHKITKRGQNVTFRCDPISEHNRLYWYRQTLGQGPEFLTYFQNEAQLEKSRLLSDRFSAERPKGSFSTLEIQRTEQGDSAMYLCASSLGRERGNNQPQHFGDGTRLSIL.

This chain links TRBV7-9 with TRBJ2-5; 7 bases line up with TRBD1. The CDR3 totals 15 residues. V shed 3 bases and J 5 bases; nucleotides not matched to a gene: 9. The germline V gene encodes CDR1 SEHNR and CDR2 FQNEAQ (reference sequence). The CDR3: CASSFDRVIGETQYF. For the CDR3, the DNA is TGTGCCAGCAGCTTCGACAGGGTAATAGGGGAGACCCAGTACTTC. The whole variable domain, filled in from reference TRBV7-9 and TRBJ2-5, reads DTGVSQNPRHKITKRGQNVTFRCDPISEHNRLYWYRQTLGQGPEFLTYFQNEAQLEKSRLLSDRFSAERPKGSFSTLEIQRTEQGDSAMYLCASSFDRVIGETQYFGPGTRLLVL.

The V gene is TRBV2, the J gene TRBJ2-7; 7 bases are shared with TRBD1. The germline V gene has CDR1 SNHLY and CDR2 FYNNEI. The CDR3 extends over 11 amino acids. V shed 10 bases, J shed 7 bases, and the junction held 7 bases outside the gene matches. CDR3 sequence reads: CATNRGREQYF. CDR3 DNA: TGTGCCACTAATAGGGGGCGAGAGCAGTACTTC.

This chain uses TRBV18 with TRBJ1-4, with 9 bases identical to TRBD1. CDR3 length: 12 amino acids. Trimming took 2 bases from V and 13 from J; bases not matched to a gene: 2. Germline V gives CDR1 KGHSH, CDR2 LQKENI. CDR3 in amino acids: CASSPMDRGLFF. Here the CDR3 DNA reads TGTGCCAGCTCACCAATGGACAGGGGACTGTTTTTT.

In regard to this clone: In the same sample, other DNA sequences code for this CDR3. The chain's CDR3 is CASSSQGGTEAFF. In nucleotides, the CDR3 is TGTGCCAGCAGCTCACAGGGTGGCACTGAAGCTTTCTTT. The chain joins TRBV7-3 to TRBJ1-1, with a possible D match to TRBD1 (6 bases). Trimming took off 4 bases at V and 4 bases at J, with 10 bases between the two ends. Germline assignment: CDR1 SGHTA and CDR2 FQGTGA. The CDR3 consists of 13 residues.

The chain couples TRBV11-3 to TRBJ1-1, with D perhaps TRBD1 (5 bases). The CDR3 is 13 amino acids. In germline, CDR1 is SGHNT, CDR2 YENEEA. V was trimmed by 5 bases and J by 4 bases, leaving 11 bases between them. As DNA, the CDR3 is TGTGCCAGCAGCCCGGGGGGGGGCACTGAAGCTTTCTTT. Translating it yields CASSPGGGTEAFF.

This chain connects TRBV30 to TRBJ2-5; D might be TRBD2 (7 bases). V lost 2 bases and J lost 5, with 18 bases in between. CDR3 length equals 15 residues. Germline CDR1 is GTSNPN and CDR2 is SVGIG (reference sequence). This chain's CDR3 is CAWSNGGGGRETQYF. CDR3 coding DNA: TGTGCCTGGAGTAACGGAGGGGGGGGCCGGGAGACCCAGTACTTC.

The chain uses TRBV3-1 (or the pseudogene TRBV3-2) and TRBJ1-5; tentative D call: TRBD1 (5 bases). Trimming took 4 bases from V and 9 from J, leaving 22 bases between them. Germline V CDR1 and CDR2: LGHDT, YNNKEL (reference sequence). The CDR3 loop spans 16 amino acids. The CDR3 region is CASSPRGGDHRLPQHF. The CDR3 DNA sequence: TGTGCCAGCAGCCCCCGTGGGGGGGATCATCGCCTGCCCCAGCATTTT.

The chain employs TRBV5-8 and TRBJ1-2, with 7 bases identical to TRBD1. CDR1 is SGHTS and CDR2 is YDEGEE in the germline V gene. With V trimmed by 0 bases and J by 6 bases, 2 bases remained unmatched. The CDR3 extends over 13 amino acids. CDR3 protein: CASSLEQGHGYTF. CDR3 nucleotides: TGTGCCAGCAGCTTGGAACAGGGGCATGGCTACACCTTC.

V is TRBV21-1 and J is TRBJ2-7; the tabulated D call, TRBD2, remains unverified against the DNA. TRBV21-1 is assigned pseudogene status. This CDR3 region has 9 residues. CDR3 sequence reads: CASTFEQYF. CDR3 sequence (DNA): TGTGCCAGCACTTTCGAGCAGTACTTC.

The chain employs TRBV30 and TRBJ1-5, with 8 bases matching TRBD1. V lost 5 bases and J lost 2; bases outside the gene matches: 5. This CDR3 spans 14 amino acids. The germline CDR1 and CDR2 sequences are GTSNPN and SVGIG (reference sequence). The CDR3 is CAWGTGRGNQPQHF. The CDR3 DNA is TGTGCCTGGGGGACAGGTAGGGGCAATCAGCCCCAGCATTTT.

This chain joins TRBV7-2 and TRBJ1-5, with D possibly matching TRBD1 (5 bases). In germline, CDR1 is SGHTA, CDR2 FQGNSA. The V and J ends lost 5 bases and 1 base respectively, with 9 bases between them. This CDR3 is built from 14 residues. CDR3 sequence reads: CASSIGHSNQPQHF. CDR3 nucleotides: TGTGCCAGCAGCATAGGACACAGCAATCAGCCCCAGCATTTT.

The V and J genes are TRBV7-3 and TRBJ1-1, with 7 bases fitting TRBD1. Germline V gene sequence: CDR1 SGHTA, CDR2 FQGTGA. Trimming cost V 4 bases and J 3 bases; bases outside gene matches: 2. This CDR3 region has 13 residues. The DNA of the CDR3 is TGTGCCAGCAGCTCTGGACAGGACACTGAAGCTTTCTTT. Its protein is CASSSGQDTEAFF.

This rearrangement joins TRBV5-6 to TRBJ1-6, with 10 nucleotides matching TRBD1. The CDR3 has 14 residues. V was pared by 4 bases and J by 7 bases, with 2 bases of the junction left unmatched. CDR1 and CDR2 from the germline V gene are SGHDT and YYEEEE. This CDR3 reads CASSRTGGNSPLHF. CDR3 DNA sequence: TGTGCCAGCAGCCGGACAGGGGGAAATTCACCCCTCCACTTT.

The rearrangement uses TRBV3-1 (or the pseudogene TRBV3-2) and TRBJ1-2; 8 nucleotides match TRBD1. Germline CDR1 is LGHDT and CDR2 is YNNKEL (reference sequence). The trim removed 3 bases at V and 3 bases at J, leaving 6 bases unmatched. The CDR3 loop spans 15 amino acids. CDR3 protein: CASSHRTGFDYGYTF. CDR3 coding DNA: TGTGCCAGCAGCCACCGGACAGGGTTTGACTATGGCTACACCTTC.

The sample holds one count of this clone. The chain is built from TRBV7-8 and TRBJ2-5; 8 nucleotides line up with TRBD1. The CDR3 has 16 residues. Per germline, CDR1 SGHVS and CDR2 FQNEAQ. The trim removed 5 bases at V and 1 base at J, leaving 9 bases unmatched. The CDR3 reads CASSPSTGATQETQYF. The CDR3 coding sequence is TGTGCCAGCAGCCCCTCGACAGGGGCTACCCAAGAGACCCAGTACTTC. Looking up the rest from reference TRBV7-8 and TRBJ2-5 gives the full variable domain: GAGVSQSPRYKVAKRGQDVALRCDPISGHVSLFWYQQALGQGPEFLTYFQNEAQLDKSGLPSDRFFAERPEGSVSTLKIQRTQQEDSAVYLCASSPSTGATQETQYFGPGTRLLVL.

About this clone: Additional DNA sequences in this sample encode the identical CDR3. This chain joins TRBV5-1 and TRBJ1-1; 10 positions agree with TRBD1. CDR3 length equals 13 residues. Trimming at V came to 3 bases and at J to 4 bases, leaving 0 bases not matched to a gene. Per germline, CDR1 SGHRS and CDR2 YFSETQ. The CDR3 is CASSWTGGTEAFF. The CDR3 nucleotides are TGCGCCAGCAGCTGGACAGGGGGCACTGAAGCTTTCTTT.

This chain links TRBV5-5 with TRBJ1-1, with D maybe TRBD1 (5 bases). The V end was cut by 3 bases, the J end by 0 bases, with 18 bases between. This CDR3 has 17 amino acids. CDR1 is SGHKS, CDR2 YYEKEE, per germline (reference sequence). In nucleotides, the CDR3 is TGTGCCAGCAGCTCCTCCCCGCCGGGGGTAATGAACACTGAAGCTTTCTTT. Residues: CASSSSPPGVMNTEAFF.

The chain uses TRBV27 and TRBJ1-5, with 7 nucleotides matching TRBD1. Germline V gives CDR1 MNHEY, CDR2 SMNVEV (reference sequence). The CDR3 consists of 15 residues. Trimming cost V 5 bases and J 5 bases; bases outside gene matches: 9. CDR3 bases: TGTGCCAGCAGTCCGGACAGGTCCCGGGATCAGCCCCAGCATTTT. It is translated as CASSPDRSRDQPQHF.

The sample holds one count of this clone. The CDR3 DNA follows: TGTGCCAGCAGCTTGGGGACAGGGATGAACTATGGCTACACCTTC. Translated: CASSLGTGMNYGYTF. This chain links TRBV5-4 with TRBJ1-2; TRBD1 aligns across 8 bases. The CDR3 length is 15 residues. The J segment lost 2 bases and the V segment lost 0 bases, leaving 3 bases of the junction unmatched. Germline assignment: CDR1 SGHNT and CDR2 YYREEE (reference sequence). Combining the CDR3 with reference TRBV5-4 and TRBJ1-2 gives the whole variable domain ETGVTQSPTHLIKTRGQQVTLRCSSQSGHNTVSWYQQALGQGPQFIFQYYREEENGRGNFPPRFSGLQFPNYSSELNVNALELDDSALYLCASSLGTGMNYGYTFGSGTRLTVV.